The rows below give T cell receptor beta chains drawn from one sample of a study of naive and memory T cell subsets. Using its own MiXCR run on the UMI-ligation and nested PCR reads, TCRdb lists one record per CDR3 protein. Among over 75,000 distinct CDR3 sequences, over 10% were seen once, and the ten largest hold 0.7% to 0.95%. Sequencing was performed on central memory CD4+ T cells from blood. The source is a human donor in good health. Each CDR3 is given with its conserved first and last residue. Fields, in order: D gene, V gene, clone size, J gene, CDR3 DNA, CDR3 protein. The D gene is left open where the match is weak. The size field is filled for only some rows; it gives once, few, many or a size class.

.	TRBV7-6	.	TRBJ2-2	TGTGCCAGCAGCTTAGTTTTGACCGGGGAGCTGTTTTTT	CASSLVLTGELFF
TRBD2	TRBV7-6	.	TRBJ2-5	TGTGCCAGCAGCCCCCGGCCGGGACTAGCGGTCTTGGAGACCCAGTACTTC	CASSPRPGLAVLETQYF
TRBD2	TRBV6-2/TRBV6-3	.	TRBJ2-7	TGTGCCAGCAGTTACTCGAGTCTAGCGGGAGTCTGGTCCTACGAGCAGTACTTC	CASSYSSLAGVWSYEQYF
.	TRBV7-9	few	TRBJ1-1	TGTGCCAGCAGCTTAGTCAGGGGCATGAGGACTGAAGCTTTCTTT	CASSLVRGMRTEAFF
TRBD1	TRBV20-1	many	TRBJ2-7	TGCAGTGCTAGGGGGACAGACTCCTACGAGCAGTACTTC	CSARGTDSYEQYF
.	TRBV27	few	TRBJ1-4	TGTGCCAGCAGTTTTGTGACGGAACGTAATGAAAAACTGTTTTTT	CASSFVTERNEKLFF
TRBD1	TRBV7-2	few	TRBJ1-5	TGTGCCAGCAGCTTTGCGGGACAGGGCTTCAATCAGCCCCAGCATTTT	CASSFAGQGFNQPQHF
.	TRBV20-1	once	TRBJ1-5	TGCAGTGCTAGTATAGCCCGCAGACAGCCCCAGCATTTT	CSASIARRQPQHF
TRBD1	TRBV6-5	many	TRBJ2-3	TGTGCCAGCAGTTACCCGGGACAGAGAAGCACAGATACGCAGTATTTT	CASSYPGQRSTDTQYF
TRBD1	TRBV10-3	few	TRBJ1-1	TGTGCCATCAGTGGGGGAATTGCAGGGGGCTTGGGTGAAGCTTTCTTT	CAISGGIAGGLGEAFF
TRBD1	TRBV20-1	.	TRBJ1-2	TGCAGTGCTAGTGACAGGGGGCTGGCTGGCTACACCTTC	CSASDRGLAGYTF
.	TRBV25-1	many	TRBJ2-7	TGTGCCAGCAGTGATAACAGGAACTCCTACGAGCAGTACTTC	CASSDNRNSYEQYF
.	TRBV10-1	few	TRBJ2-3	TGCGCCAGCAGTGACAACGGACCTAGCACAGATACGCAGTATTTT	CASSDNGPSTDTQYF
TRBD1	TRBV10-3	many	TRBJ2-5	TGTGCCATCAGTGACGCCGGACAGGGGGCAGAGACCCAGTACTTC	CAISDAGQGAETQYF
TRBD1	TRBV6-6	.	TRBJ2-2	TGTGCCAGCAGTTACTCCGGACAGGGCCGGGGGACCGGGGAGCTGTTTTTT	CASSYSGQGRGTGELFF
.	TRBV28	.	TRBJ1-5	TGTGCCAGTAACCAGGGGTCGGGCAATCAGCCCCAGCATTTT	CASNQGSGNQPQHF
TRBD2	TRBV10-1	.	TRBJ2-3	TGCGCCAGCAGTGATCGGACTAGCGCCAACACAGATACGCAGTATTTT	CASSDRTSANTDTQYF
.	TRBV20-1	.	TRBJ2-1	TGCAGTGCTGTAGCCTACAATGAGCAGTTCTTC	CSAVAYNEQFF
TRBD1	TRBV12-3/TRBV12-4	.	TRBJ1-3	TGTGCCAGCAGTTTTGGGACAGGGAGAAACACCATATATTTT	CASSFGTGRNTIYF
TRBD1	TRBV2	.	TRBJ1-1	TGTGCCAGCAGCAAGCTTGCAGGGGGCGGTACTGAAGCTTTCTTT	CASSKLAGGGTEAFF
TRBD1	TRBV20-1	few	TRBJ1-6	TGCAGTGCTAGTCGGGGACAGGGGGATTCACCCCTCCACTTT	CSASRGQGDSPLHF
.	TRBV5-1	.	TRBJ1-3	TGCGCCAGCAGCTTCGAACCAACCTCCTCTGGAAACACCATATATTTT	CASSFEPTSSGNTIYF
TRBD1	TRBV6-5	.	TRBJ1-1	TGTGCCAGCAGAGGGACAGGGGTAGCGTGGGGCACTGAAGCTTTCTTT	CASRGTGVAWGTEAFF
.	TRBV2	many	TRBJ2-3	TGTGCCAGCAGTGTACGGCTAGGAAGCACAGATACGCAGTATTTT	CASSVRLGSTDTQYF
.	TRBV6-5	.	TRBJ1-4	TGTGCCAGCAGCCAGGGACTCCCTTGGCCCGCAACTAATGAAAAACTGTTTTTT	CASSQGLPWPATNEKLFF
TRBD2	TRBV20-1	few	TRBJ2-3	TGCAGTGCTAGAGAGACTAGCGGGAGGCGTGGCACAGATACGCAGTATTTT	CSARETSGRRGTDTQYF
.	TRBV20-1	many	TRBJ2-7	TGCAGTGCGCCGACGGCAGGAACCTCCTACGAGCAGTACTTC	CSAPTAGTSYEQYF
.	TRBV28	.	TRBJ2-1	TGTGCCAGCAGTTTACTGTACTCTTGGTTCTTC	CASSLLYSWFF
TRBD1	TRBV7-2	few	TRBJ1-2	TGTGCCAGCAGCCGAGGGGCAGGGGGCGGCTATGGCTACACCTTC	CASSRGAGGGYGYTF
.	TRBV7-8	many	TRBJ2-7	TGTGCCAGCAGCTTAGTACTCCTTTCTCACGACGAGCAGTACTTC	CASSLVLLSHDEQYF
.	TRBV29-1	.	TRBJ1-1	TGCAGCGTTGGGGAAGGGAAAGGGACAGAAGCTTTCTTT	CSVGEGKGTEAFF
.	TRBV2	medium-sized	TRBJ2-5	TGTGCCAGCAGTGAGCAGGGGGAGACCCAGTACTTC	CASSEQGETQYF
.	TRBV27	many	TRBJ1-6	TGTGCCAGCAGTTTATCCGACCGGTTGACCCTCCACTTT	CASSLSDRLTLHF
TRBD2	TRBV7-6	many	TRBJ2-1	TGTGCCAGCAGCCCGGGGACTAGCAATGAGCAGTTCTTC	CASSPGTSNEQFF
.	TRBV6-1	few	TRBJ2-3	TGTGCCAGCAGTGATGGACTCCTCCCGGGGGCAGATACGCAGTATTTT	CASSDGLLPGADTQYF
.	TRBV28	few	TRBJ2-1	TGTGCCAGCAGTTTTCGGGCAGGGGTCTACAATGAGCAGTTCTTC	CASSFRAGVYNEQFF
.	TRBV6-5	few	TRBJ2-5	TGTGCCAGCACCGCCAGAGTCCAAGAGACCCAGTACTTC	CASTARVQETQYF
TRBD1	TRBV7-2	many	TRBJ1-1	TGTGCCAGCAGCACCCGGACAGGGAGTGAAGCTTTCTTT	CASSTRTGSEAFF
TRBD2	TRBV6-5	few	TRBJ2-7	TGTGCCAGCAGCACAAGCGGGAGCTACGAGCAGTACTTC	CASSTSGSYEQYF
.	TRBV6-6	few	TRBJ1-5	TGTGCCAGCGGGCAGACGGGCGATCAGCCCCAGCATTTT	CASGQTGDQPQHF
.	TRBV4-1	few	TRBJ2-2	TGCGCCAGCAGCCAAGAATACCAGTGGGGCAGGTACACCGGGGAGCTGTTTTTT	CASSQEYQWGRYTGELFF
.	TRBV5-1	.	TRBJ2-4	TGCGCCAGCAGCTTGACCGATAAAAGCATTCAGTACTTC	CASSLTDKSIQYF
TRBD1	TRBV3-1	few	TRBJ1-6	TGTGCCAGCAGCCCGCGGACAGGCGAGAATTCACCCCTCCACTTT	CASSPRTGENSPLHF
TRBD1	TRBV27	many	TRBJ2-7	TGTGCCAGCAGTTTGATGTCGGGACAGGGCTACGAGCAGTACTTC	CASSLMSGQGYEQYF
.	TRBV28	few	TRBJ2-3	TGTGCCAGCAGTTTATCGCGAATGATTACGCTGGGGGAAGGGGGGGGAGGAGATACGCAGTATTTT	CASSLSRMITLGEGGGGDTQYF